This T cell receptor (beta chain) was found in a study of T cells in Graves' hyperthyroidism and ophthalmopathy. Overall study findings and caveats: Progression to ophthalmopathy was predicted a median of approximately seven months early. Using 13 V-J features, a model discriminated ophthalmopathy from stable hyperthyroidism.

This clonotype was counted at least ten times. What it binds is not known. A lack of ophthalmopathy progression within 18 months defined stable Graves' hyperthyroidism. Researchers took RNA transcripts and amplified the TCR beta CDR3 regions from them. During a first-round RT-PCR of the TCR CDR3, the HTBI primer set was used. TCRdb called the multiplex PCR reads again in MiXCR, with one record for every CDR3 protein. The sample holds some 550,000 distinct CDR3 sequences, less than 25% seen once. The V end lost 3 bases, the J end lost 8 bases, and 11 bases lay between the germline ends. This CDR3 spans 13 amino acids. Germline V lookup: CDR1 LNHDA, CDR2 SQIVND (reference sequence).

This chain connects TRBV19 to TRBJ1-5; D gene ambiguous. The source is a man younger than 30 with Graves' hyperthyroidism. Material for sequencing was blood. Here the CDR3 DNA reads TGTGCCAGTAGTATCGAGGGAAGGGAGCCCCAGCATTTT. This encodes CASSIEGREPQHF.